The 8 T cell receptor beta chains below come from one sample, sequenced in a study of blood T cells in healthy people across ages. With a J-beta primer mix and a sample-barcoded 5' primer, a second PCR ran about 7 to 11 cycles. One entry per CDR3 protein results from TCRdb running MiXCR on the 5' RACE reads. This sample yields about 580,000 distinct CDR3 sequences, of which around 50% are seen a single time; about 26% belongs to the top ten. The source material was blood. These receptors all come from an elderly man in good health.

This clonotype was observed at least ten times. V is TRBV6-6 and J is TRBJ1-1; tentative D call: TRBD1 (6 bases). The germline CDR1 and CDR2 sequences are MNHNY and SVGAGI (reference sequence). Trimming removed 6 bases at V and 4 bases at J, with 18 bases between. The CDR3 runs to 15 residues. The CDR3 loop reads CASSPKTGSFTEAFF. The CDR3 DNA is TGTGCCAGCAGCCCTAAGACAGGTAGTTTCACTGAAGCTTTCTTT.

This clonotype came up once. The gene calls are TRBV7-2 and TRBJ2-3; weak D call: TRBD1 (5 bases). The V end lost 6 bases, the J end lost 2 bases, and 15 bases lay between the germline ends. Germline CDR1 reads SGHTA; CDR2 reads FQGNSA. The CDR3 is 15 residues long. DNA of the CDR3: TGTGCCAGCAGTCGGAACCCGACAGACACAGATACGCAGTATTTT. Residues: CASSRNPTDTDTQYF.

The CDR3 sequence: CAISSPRDRGGREQFF. The CDR3 DNA reads TGTGCCATCAGTAGCCCCCGGGACAGGGGGGGACGGGAGCAGTTCTTC. The chain recombines TRBV10-3 with TRBJ2-1; 11 nucleotides align to TRBD1. CDR3 length: 16 residues. Germline trimming cut 5 bases from V and 10 bases from J; bases unmatched to any gene: 13. Germline V gene sequence: CDR1 ENHRY, CDR2 SYGVKD.

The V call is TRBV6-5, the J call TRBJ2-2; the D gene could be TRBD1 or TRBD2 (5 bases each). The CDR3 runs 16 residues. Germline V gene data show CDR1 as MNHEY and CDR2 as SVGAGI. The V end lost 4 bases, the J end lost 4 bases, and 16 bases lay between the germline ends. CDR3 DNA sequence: TGTGCCAGCAGTTCCTGGGACGCAATGGGCACCGGGGAGCTGTTTTTT. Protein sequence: CASSSWDAMGTGELFF.

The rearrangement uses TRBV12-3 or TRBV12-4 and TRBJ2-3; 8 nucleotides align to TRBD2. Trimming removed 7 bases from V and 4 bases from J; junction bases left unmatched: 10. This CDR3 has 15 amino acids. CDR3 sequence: CASTPGGGPADTQYF. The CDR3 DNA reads TGTGCCAGCACACCCGGCGGGGGGCCTGCAGATACGCAGTATTTT.

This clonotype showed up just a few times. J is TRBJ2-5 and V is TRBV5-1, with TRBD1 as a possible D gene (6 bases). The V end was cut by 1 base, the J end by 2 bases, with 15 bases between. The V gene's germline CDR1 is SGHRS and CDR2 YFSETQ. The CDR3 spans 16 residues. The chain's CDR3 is CASSLSARGEQETQYF. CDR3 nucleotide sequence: TGCGCCAGCAGCTTGTCCGCCAGGGGAGAACAAGAGACCCAGTACTTC.

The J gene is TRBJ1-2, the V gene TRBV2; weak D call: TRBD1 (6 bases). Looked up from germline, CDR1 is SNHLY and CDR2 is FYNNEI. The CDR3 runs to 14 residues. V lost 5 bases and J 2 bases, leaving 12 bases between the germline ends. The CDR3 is CASSSYRENYGYTF. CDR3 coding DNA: TGTGCCAGCAGTTCCTACAGGGAGAACTATGGCTACACCTTC.

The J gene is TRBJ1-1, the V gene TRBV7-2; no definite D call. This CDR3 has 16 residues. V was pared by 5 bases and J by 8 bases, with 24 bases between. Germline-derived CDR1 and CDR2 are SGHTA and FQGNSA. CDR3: CASSRVYDTAISEAFF. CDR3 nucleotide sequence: TGTGCCAGCAGCAGGGTTTACGATACTGCGATTTCGGAAGCTTTCTTT.